This T cell receptor (beta chain) comes out of a study of cytomegalovirus exposure and HLA in healthy donors. Findings and caveats of the study: Per a later analysis, HLA-associated TCR beta chains showed more clonal expansion than other, equally common TCR beta chains. Later analysis reportedly placed an Asian-associated ancestry cluster below the approximately 730-donor mean in N-insertions. Reportedly, TCR beta sequences accurately predicted HLA-A and HLA-B alleles in most subjects. The study designated roughly 160 TCR beta chains cytomegalovirus-associated.

It was with 60 Vbeta and 13 Jbeta primers that the PCR ran. Produced via immunoSEQ multiplex PCR; TCRdb's table is partial and in-frame only. Of some 100,000 clones listed, about 75% were seen once; the top ten hold about 4.3%. J gave up 4 bases and V 2 bases, and 3 bases lay outside the gene matches. This CDR3 spans 14 amino acids. CDR1 and CDR2 from the germline V gene are SGDLS and YYNGEE. Details on this clone: Its cognate antigen is unknown.

V gene TRBV9 combines with J gene TRBJ1-5, with 7 bases identical to TRBD1. This TCR was recovered from a woman between 18 and 29 years old in good health and CMV-seropositive. Sample: PBMCs. Here the CDR3 DNA reads TGTGCCAGCAGCGTCACAGGGGAGAATCAGCCCCAGCATTTT. Protein sequence: CASSVTGENQPQHF.